This record covers a single T cell receptor beta chain. Authors' analysis steps: Estimation of nucleated cell counts relied on the amplification of reference gene primers. Here immunoSEQ multiplex PCR was the method, and the copy in TCRdb shows in-frame clones only, minus some. For V, J and clone size, that table is used; D and trimming come from the DNA. The profile shows around 100,000 clones, 69% of them singletons. The sample originates from a study of blood T cell repertoires in COVID-19. Study details: Samples taken during acute and convalescent COVID-19 were collected in the United States, Italy and Spain. PBMCs, B-cell-depleted T cells, or T cells were the source of the cDNA or gDNA that made up the material.

Germline CDR1 and CDR2: LNHDA and SQIVND (reference sequence). This CDR3 spans 15 amino acids. V gave up 4 bases and J gave up 4 bases; unmatched junction bases: 5. The sequence was obtained from a man of 80 years or more with acute or convalescent COVID-19. The sample comprised peripheral blood. V is TRBV19 and J is TRBJ2-1; TRBD2 matches at 9 bases. The CDR3 DNA reads TGTGCCAGTAGTAGTAGCGGGAGTCAGTACAATGAGCAGTTCTTC. Protein product: CASSSSGSQYNEQFF.